Below are 8 T cell receptor beta chains sequenced from a single sample in a study of cytomegalovirus exposure and HLA in healthy donors. Using immunoSEQ multiplex PCR, the repertoire was profiled, and TCRdb retains in-frame clones only, with some absent. In the table there are about 170,000 clones, roughly nine tenths of which are singletons. Sequencing was done on a sample of PBMCs. Receptors were obtained from a man between 18 and 29 years old in good health and CMV-seropositive.

Remarks on this clone: Other DNA variants within this sample encode the same CDR3. The V and J genes are TRBV18 and TRBJ2-7; D unclear. Germline V CDR1 and CDR2: KGHSH, LQKENI. Between the trimmed V and J ends, which lost 3 bases and 1 base, there was a span of 7 bases. CDR3 length equals 13 residues. The CDR3: CASSPSDSYEQYF. CDR3 coding DNA: TGTGCCAGCTCACCTTCAGATTCCTACGAGCAGTACTTC.

The gene calls are TRBV7-8 and TRBJ2-2; 10 positions match TRBD1. The germline V gene encodes CDR1 SGHVS and CDR2 FQNEAQ. The CDR3 consists of 17 residues. J gave up 5 bases and V 5 bases, and 11 bases lay outside the gene matches. The CDR3 nucleotides are TGTGCCAGCAGCATCAGGACAGGGGGAGGTAGAACCGGGGAGCTGTTTTTT. Protein product: CASSIRTGGGRTGELFF.

The chain joins TRBV5-4 to TRBJ2-7, with 8 bases that match TRBD1. This CDR3 spans 16 amino acids. Germline V lookup: CDR1 SGHNT, CDR2 YYREEE (reference sequence). The ends lost 3 bases at V and 2 bases at J; junction bases unmatched: 10. The CDR3 protein is CASSSLVAGGAYEQYF. The CDR3 DNA reads as TGTGCCAGCAGCTCTTTGGTGGCAGGGGGCGCCTACGAGCAGTACTTC.

This clone is a singleton in its sample. The V call is TRBV5-6, the J call TRBJ2-7, with 9 positions matching TRBD2. The germline gives CDR1 SGHDT, CDR2 YYEEEE. The CDR3 contains 15 residues. V gave up 0 bases and J gave up 2 bases; unmatched junction bases: 3. CDR3 nucleotide sequence: TGTGCCAGCAGCTTGGGGGCGGGAGGGCCCTACGAGCAGTACTTC. It encodes CASSLGAGGPYEQYF.

The V gene is TRBV9, the J gene TRBJ2-3, with D perhaps matching TRBD2 (6 bases). Germline CDR1 SGDLS, CDR2 YYNGEE. V dropped 4 bases and J dropped 1 base, with 10 bases sitting between them. The CDR3 has 14 residues. CDR3: CASSRERGTDTQYF. CDR3 bases: TGTGCCAGCAGCCGGGAGCGGGGCACAGATACGCAGTATTTT.

The V gene is TRBV28, the J gene TRBJ2-4; D gene unclear. Per germline, CDR1 MDHEN and CDR2 SYDVKM. This CDR3 has 15 amino acids. Trimming removed 6 bases at V and 0 bases at J, with 12 bases between. CDR3 bases: TGTGCCAGCAGCTCCTCGAGTCTAGCCAAAAACATTCAGTACTTC. Protein product: CASSSSSLAKNIQYF.

The gene calls are TRBV29-1 and TRBJ2-2, with TRBD1 matching over 7 bases. The CDR3 loop spans 14 amino acids. V shed 4 bases and J 1 base; nucleotides not matched to a gene: 3. Germline V CDR1 and CDR2: SQVTM, ANQGSEA. The DNA of the CDR3 is TGCAGCGTTGGACAGGGATGGAACACCGGGGAGCTGTTTTTT. This codes for CSVGQGWNTGELFF.

V is TRBV6-5 and J is TRBJ2-7, with TRBD2 as a possible D gene (5 bases). Trimming removed 5 bases at V and 0 bases at J, with 11 bases between. The germline CDR1 and CDR2 sequences are MNHEY and SVGAGI. This CDR3 has 14 residues. As DNA, the CDR3 is TGTGCCAGCAGTGGTAGAGGGAACTCCTACGAGCAGTACTTC. It is translated as CASSGRGNSYEQYF.